This entry lists 21 T cell receptor beta chains sequenced from one sample in a study of blood T cell repertoires in COVID-19. Method: immunoSEQ multiplex PCR; TCRdb's copy keeps in-frame clones and lacks some. This sample has around 70,000 clones, with 80% to 90% found just once. The source material was peripheral blood. The source is a human donor in a cohort sampled during active COVID-19.

This clone was seen a single time. This rearrangement joins TRBV5-1 to TRBJ2-7; no clear D. Germline CDR1 is SGHRS and CDR2 is YFSETQ. The CDR3 has 13 residues. The germline V and J ends were trimmed by 3 bases and 4 bases, with 11 bases remaining between them. CDR3 DNA: TGCGCCAGCAGCTACTCCGGGTCATACGAGCAGTACTTC. This translates into CASSYSGSYEQYF.

The table lists this clone with a count of one. CDR3 loop: CASSPQPGEGTHTYEQYF. In DNA, the CDR3 is TGTGCCAGCAGCCCCCAACCTGGCGAGGGTACCCATACCTACGAGCAGTACTTC. The J gene is TRBJ2-7, the V gene TRBV11-3, with D possibly being TRBD2 (5 bases). Germline CDR1 reads SGHNT; CDR2 reads YENEEA. The V gene lost 5 bases and the J gene lost 2 bases, with 25 bases spanning the gap. CDR3 length: 18 amino acids.

V gene TRBV7-8 combines with J gene TRBJ1-1; D is unresolved. The CDR3 extends over 14 amino acids. Germline values: CDR1 SGHVS, CDR2 FQNEAQ. V was clipped by 1 base and J by 4 bases, with 10 bases between them. The CDR3 nucleotides are TGTGCCAGCAGCTTAGTGACGGGAACCACTGAAGCTTTCTTT. Its translation: CASSLVTGTTEAFF.

This clone was seen just once. Here the CDR3 reads CATSEVGGVEAFF. DNA for the CDR3: TGTGCCACCAGTGAGGTCGGTGGAGTTGAAGCTTTCTTT. The chain has TRBV24-1 and TRBJ1-1, with unresolved D. V gave up 4 bases and J gave up 7 bases, with 12 bases separating them. The CDR3 consists of 13 residues. Germline CDR1 is KGHDR and CDR2 is SFDVKD.

The chain combines TRBV6-2 or TRBV6-3 with TRBJ2-1, with TRBD2 identical over 12 bases. CDR1 is MNHEY, CDR2 SVGEGT, per germline. The V gene end was trimmed by 5 bases and the J gene end by 3 bases; junction bases not matched to a gene: 5. This CDR3 is 16 amino acids long. DNA for the CDR3: TGTGCCAGCAGTCCACTAGCGGGGGGAAACTACAATGAGCAGTTCTTC. Amino acid sequence: CASSPLAGGNYNEQFF.

The chain combines TRBV14 with TRBJ2-7, with D uncertain. V dropped 4 bases and J dropped 5 bases, with 21 bases sitting between them. Looked up from germline, CDR1 is SGHDN and CDR2 is FVKESK. The CDR3 spans 16 residues. DNA of the CDR3: TGTGCCAGCAGCCCGGTTATAATAGGCGAGCAGGACGAGCAGTACTTC. Amino acid sequence: CASSPVIIGEQDEQYF.

This clone came up a few times. The chain couples TRBV30 to TRBJ1-5, with a weak D call TRBD1 (5 bases). Germline V gene lookup returns CDR1 GTSNPN and CDR2 SVGIG (reference sequence). Trimming removed 2 bases from V and 4 bases from J, with 12 bases in between. The CDR3 has 14 residues. The DNA of the CDR3 is TGTGCCTGGAGTAGGACAACGAGAAATCAGCCCCAGCATTTT. This gives the protein CAWSRTTRNQPQHF.

J is TRBJ1-5 and V is TRBV4-2; tentatively, D is TRBD1 (6 bases). Trimming removed 6 bases from V and 1 base from J, with 16 bases in between. Germline V lookup: CDR1 LGHNA, CDR2 YNFKEQ. The CDR3 spans 16 residues. The CDR3 coding sequence is TGTGCCAGCAGTCCGACGGCCGGACAGAGCAATCAGCCCCAGCATTTT. Encoded protein: CASSPTAGQSNQPQHF.

This chain uses TRBV12-1 with TRBJ2-3; TRBD2 reflects the table's D call only, with no check against the DNA. TRBV12-1 is a recognized pseudogene. There are 14 residues in the CDR3. The CDR3 DNA follows: TGTGCCTGCCGCCAGCCGACCGGACTAGACCGACAGTATTTT. Amino acid sequence: CACRQPTGLDRQYF.

This rearrangement joins TRBV3-1 (or the pseudogene TRBV3-2) to TRBJ2-5, with 7 nucleotides matching TRBD2. The CDR3 runs to 13 residues. Germline lookup yields CDR1 LGHDT and CDR2 YNNKEL (reference sequence). V shed 2 bases, J shed 5 bases, and the junction held 2 bases outside the gene matches. The CDR3 DNA sequence: TGTGCCAGCAGCCAACGGGGAGGGGAGACCCAGTACTTC. It specifies CASSQRGGETQYF.

The gene calls are TRBV11-2 and TRBJ2-7, with 8 nucleotides matching TRBD1. The junction had 6 bases not matched to a gene; V was cut back by 5 bases and J by 3 bases. Germline V gene sequence: CDR1 SGHAT, CDR2 FQNNGV. This CDR3 comprises 14 residues. The CDR3 region is CASSIGTGYYEQYF. In DNA, the CDR3 is TGTGCCAGCAGCATCGGGACAGGCTACTACGAGCAGTACTTC.

This clone appeared a few times. The chain recombines TRBV7-8 with TRBJ2-1; 8 nucleotides align to TRBD2. V shed 8 bases and J 5 bases; nucleotides not matched to a gene: 8. The germline CDR1 and CDR2 sequences are SGHVS and FQNEAQ. This CDR3 comprises 14 residues. This CDR3 reads CASLPGGYDNEQFF. The CDR3 DNA is TGTGCCAGCTTACCGGGGGGGTATGACAATGAGCAGTTCTTC.

The chain is built from TRBV19 and TRBJ1-2; D not resolved. Per germline, CDR1 LNHDA and CDR2 SQIVND (reference sequence). The CDR3 totals 15 residues. Trimming shortened V by 3 bases and J by 5 bases, and 16 bases separated the two germline ends. CDR3: CASSIDPGIRYGYTF. In nucleotides, the CDR3 is TGTGCCAGTAGTATCGATCCCGGGATTAGGTATGGCTACACCTTC.

The chain employs TRBV10-3 and TRBJ2-2, with D possibly being TRBD1 (6 bases). The V end lost 5 bases, the J end lost 5 bases, and 15 bases lay between the germline ends. Germline values: CDR1 ENHRY, CDR2 SYGVKD. The CDR3 length is 15 residues. The CDR3 sequence: CAISQTTGDTGELFF. CDR3 bases: TGTGCCATCAGTCAGACGACAGGAGATACCGGGGAGCTGTTTTTT.

V gene TRBV10-3 combines with J gene TRBJ1-5, with 7 positions matching TRBD1. The CDR3 length is 14 residues. The trim removed 4 bases at V and 5 bases at J, leaving 5 bases unmatched. CDR1 is ENHRY and CDR2 is SYGVKD in the germline V gene. Here the CDR3 reads CAISGDSTDQPQHF. In DNA, the CDR3 is TGTGCCATCAGTGGGGACAGCACTGATCAGCCCCAGCATTTT.

The gene calls are TRBV4-3 and TRBJ1-6; 10 bases line up with TRBD1. CDR1 is LGHNA, CDR2 YSLEER, per germline. This CDR3 is 18 amino acids long. The J segment lost 6 bases and the V segment lost 1 base, leaving 9 bases of the junction unmatched. CDR3 sequence (DNA): TGCGCCAGCAGCCAAGTTCAGGGCTGGGACAGGGGTAATTCACCCCTCCACTTT. Amino acids: CASSQVQGWDRGNSPLHF.

The V call is TRBV12-3 or TRBV12-4, the J call TRBJ2-5, with D hard to call. V lost 2 bases, J lost 4 bases, and 2 bases lay in between. The CDR3 extends over 11 amino acids. The CDR3 here is CASSLRETQYF. The CDR3 nucleotides are TGTGCCAGCAGTTTACGAGAGACCCAGTACTTC.

CDR3: CAISAGTGASSYNEQFF. The CDR3 DNA reads TGTGCCATCAGTGCCGGGACAGGGGCAAGCTCCTACAATGAGCAGTTCTTC. The chain couples TRBV10-3 to TRBJ2-1; 10 nucleotides align to TRBD1. Germline CDR1 ENHRY, CDR2 SYGVKD. The CDR3 totals 17 residues. Trimming removed 4 bases from V and 0 bases from J; junction bases left unmatched: 6.

The chain is built from TRBV19 and TRBJ1-6; 10 nucleotides match TRBD1. CDR1 LNHDA and CDR2 SQIVND come from the germline V gene (reference sequence). The CDR3 is 19 residues long. V trimming: 6 bases; J trimming: 6 bases; junction bases outside the gene matches: 17. The CDR3, as DNA: TGTGCCAGTAGAAGAACCCCAAACCGGGACAGGGGAGGTAATTCACCCCTCCACTTT. This sequence encodes CASRRTPNRDRGGNSPLHF.

The J gene is TRBJ2-3, the V gene TRBV6-5; D gene uncertain. This CDR3 region has 13 residues. Germline V gene lookup returns CDR1 MNHEY and CDR2 SVGAGI. Trimming shortened V by 8 bases and J by 6 bases, and 15 bases separated the two germline ends. The CDR3 DNA reads as TGTGCCAGCTCCTTCTCCCCGTCGGATACGCAGTATTTT. This translates into CASSFSPSDTQYF.

The gene calls are TRBV5-1 and TRBJ2-5; 8 bases are shared with TRBD2. CDR1 and CDR2 from the germline V gene are SGHRS and YFSETQ. V shed 0 bases and J 3 bases; nucleotides not matched to a gene: 7. The CDR3 is made up of 16 amino acids. CDR3 DNA: TGCGCCAGCAGCTTGGCCGTGACTAGCGTTAAAGAGACCCAGTACTTC. Translated: CASSLAVTSVKETQYF.